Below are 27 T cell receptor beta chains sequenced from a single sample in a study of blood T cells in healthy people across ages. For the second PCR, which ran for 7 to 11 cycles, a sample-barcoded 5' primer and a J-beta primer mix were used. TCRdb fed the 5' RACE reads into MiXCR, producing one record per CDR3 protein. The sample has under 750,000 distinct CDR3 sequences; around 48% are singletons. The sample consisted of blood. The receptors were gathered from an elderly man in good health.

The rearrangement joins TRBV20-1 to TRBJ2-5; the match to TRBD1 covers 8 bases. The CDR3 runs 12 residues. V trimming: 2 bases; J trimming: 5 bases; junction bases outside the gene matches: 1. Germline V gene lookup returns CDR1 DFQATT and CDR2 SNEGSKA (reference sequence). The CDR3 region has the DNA TGCAGTGCTAGAAGGACAGGGGAGACCCAGTACTTC. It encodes CSARRTGETQYF.

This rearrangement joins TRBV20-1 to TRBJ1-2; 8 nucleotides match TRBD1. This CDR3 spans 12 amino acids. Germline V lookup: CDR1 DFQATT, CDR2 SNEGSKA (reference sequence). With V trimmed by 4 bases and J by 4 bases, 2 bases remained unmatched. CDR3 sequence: CSAITGGYGYTF. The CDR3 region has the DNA TGCAGTGCTATCACAGGGGGCTATGGCTACACCTTC.

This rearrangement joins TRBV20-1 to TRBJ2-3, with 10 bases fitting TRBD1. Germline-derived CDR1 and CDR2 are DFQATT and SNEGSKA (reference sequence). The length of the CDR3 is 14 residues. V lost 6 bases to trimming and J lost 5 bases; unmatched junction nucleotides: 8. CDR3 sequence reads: CSAADRGLKDTQYF. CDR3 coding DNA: TGCAGTGCGGCCGACAGGGGGCTGAAAGATACGCAGTATTTT.

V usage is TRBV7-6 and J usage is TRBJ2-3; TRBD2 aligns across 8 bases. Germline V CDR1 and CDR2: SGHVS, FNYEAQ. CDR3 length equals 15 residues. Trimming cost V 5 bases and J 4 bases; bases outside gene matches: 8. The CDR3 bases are TGTGCCAGCAGCCGGACTAGCCAAGCCCCAGATACGCAGTATTTT. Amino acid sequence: CASSRTSQAPDTQYF. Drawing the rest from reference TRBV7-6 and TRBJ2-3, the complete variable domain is GAGVSQSPRYKVTKRGQDVALRCDPISGHVSLYWYRQALGQGPEFLTYFNYEAQQDKSGLPNDRFSAERPEGSISTLTIQRTEQRDSAMYRCASSRTSQAPDTQYFGPGTRLTVL.

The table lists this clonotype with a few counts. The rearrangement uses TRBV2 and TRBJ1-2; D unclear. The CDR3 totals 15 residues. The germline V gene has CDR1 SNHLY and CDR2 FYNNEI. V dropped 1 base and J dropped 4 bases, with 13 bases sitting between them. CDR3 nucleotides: TGTGCCAGCAGTGAAGGTTTCTGGGAGGTCTATGGCTACACCTTC. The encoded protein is CASSEGFWEVYGYTF.

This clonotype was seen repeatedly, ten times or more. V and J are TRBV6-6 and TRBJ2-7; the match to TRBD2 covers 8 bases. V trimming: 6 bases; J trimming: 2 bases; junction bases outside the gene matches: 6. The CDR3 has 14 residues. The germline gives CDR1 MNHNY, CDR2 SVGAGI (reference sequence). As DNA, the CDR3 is TGTGCCAGCAGAGGCGGGGGGAATGCCTACGAGCAGTACTTC. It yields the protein CASRGGGNAYEQYF.

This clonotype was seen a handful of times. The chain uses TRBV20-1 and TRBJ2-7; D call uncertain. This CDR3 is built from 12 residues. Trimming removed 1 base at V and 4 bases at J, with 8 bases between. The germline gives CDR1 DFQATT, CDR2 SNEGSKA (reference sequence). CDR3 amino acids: CSARAPEYEQYF. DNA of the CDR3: TGCAGTGCTAGAGCCCCGGAGTACGAGCAGTACTTC.

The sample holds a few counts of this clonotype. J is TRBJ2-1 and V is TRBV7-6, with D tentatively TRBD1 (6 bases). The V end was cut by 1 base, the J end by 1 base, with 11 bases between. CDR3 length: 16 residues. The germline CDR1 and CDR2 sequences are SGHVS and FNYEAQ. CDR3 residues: CASSLVRQGSYNEQFF. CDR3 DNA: TGTGCCAGCAGCTTAGTTCGGCAGGGGTCCTACAATGAGCAGTTCTTC.

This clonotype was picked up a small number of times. The CDR3 DNA is TGTGCCACCAGCAGAGAGAGTCCGGGACTAGCTTACAATGAGCAGTTCTTC. This encodes CATSRESPGLAYNEQFF. The chain is built from TRBV15 and TRBJ2-1; 9 positions match TRBD2. Germline V gene sequence: CDR1 LNHNV, CDR2 YYDKDF (reference sequence). With 0 bases clipped from V and 4 bases from J, the junction kept 7 bases outside the gene matches. The CDR3 extends over 17 amino acids.

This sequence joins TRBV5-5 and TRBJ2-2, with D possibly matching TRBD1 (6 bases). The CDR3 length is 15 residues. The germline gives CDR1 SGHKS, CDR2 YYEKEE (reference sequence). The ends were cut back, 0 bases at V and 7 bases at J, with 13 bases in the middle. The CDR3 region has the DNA TGTGCCAGCAGCTTGGTACAGGGCCTTGTCGGGGAGCTGTTTTTT. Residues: CASSLVQGLVGELFF.

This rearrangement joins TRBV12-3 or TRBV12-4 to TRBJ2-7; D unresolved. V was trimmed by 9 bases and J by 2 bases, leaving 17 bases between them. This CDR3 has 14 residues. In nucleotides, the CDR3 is TGTGCCAGTACGGACGATGGAGAGCCCTACGAGCAGTACTTC. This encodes CASTDDGEPYEQYF.

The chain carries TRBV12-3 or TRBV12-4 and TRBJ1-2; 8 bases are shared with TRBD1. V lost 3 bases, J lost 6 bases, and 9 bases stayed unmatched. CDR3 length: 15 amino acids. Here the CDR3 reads CASSFEDTGGDGYTF. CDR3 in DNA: TGTGCCAGCAGTTTCGAAGACACAGGGGGAGATGGCTACACCTTC.

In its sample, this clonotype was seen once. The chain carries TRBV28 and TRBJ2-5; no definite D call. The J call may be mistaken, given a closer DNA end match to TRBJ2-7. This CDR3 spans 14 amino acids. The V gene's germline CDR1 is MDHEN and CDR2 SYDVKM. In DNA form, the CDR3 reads TGTGCCAGCAGTCCGCCCCTTCCGGTAGCCGAGCAGTACTTC. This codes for CASSPPLPVAEQYF.

CDR3 sequence: CASSSIGQGRNQPQHF. CDR3 bases: TGTGCCAGCAGTTCGATAGGACAGGGCCGCAATCAGCCCCAGCATTTT. This chain connects TRBV27 to TRBJ1-5; 8 nucleotides agree with TRBD1. This CDR3 has 16 amino acids. The V and J ends lost 4 bases and 2 bases, in that order; junction bases with no gene match: 7. The germline CDR1 and CDR2 sequences are MNHEY and SMNVEV (reference sequence).

The CDR3 DNA follows: TGTGCCAGCAGTTACCGAGTATCGGGTAATTCACCCCTCCACTTT. Encoded protein: CASSYRVSGNSPLHF. This chain uses TRBV6-2 or TRBV6-3 with TRBJ1-6; no clear D gene. Germline values: CDR1 MNHEY, CDR2 SVGEGT. Trimming took 2 bases from V and 6 from J, leaving 11 bases between them. There are 15 residues in the CDR3.

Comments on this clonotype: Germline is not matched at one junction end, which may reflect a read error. The CDR3 is CASSSTGTSSNNSPLHF. CDR3 DNA: TGTGCCAGTAGTTCAACAGGGACTAGCTCCAATAATTCACCCCTCCACTTT. The chain combines TRBV19 with TRBJ1-6; D possibly corresponds to TRBD1 (6 bases). Looked up from germline, CDR1 is LNHDA and CDR2 is SQIVND (reference sequence). This CDR3 has 17 amino acids.

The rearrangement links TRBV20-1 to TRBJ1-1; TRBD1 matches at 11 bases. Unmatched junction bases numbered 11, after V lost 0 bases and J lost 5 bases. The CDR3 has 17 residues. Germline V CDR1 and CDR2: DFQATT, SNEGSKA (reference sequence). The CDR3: CSAREIGGTGGWTEAFF. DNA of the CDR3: TGCAGTGCTAGAGAGATAGGAGGGACAGGGGGTTGGACTGAAGCTTTCTTT.

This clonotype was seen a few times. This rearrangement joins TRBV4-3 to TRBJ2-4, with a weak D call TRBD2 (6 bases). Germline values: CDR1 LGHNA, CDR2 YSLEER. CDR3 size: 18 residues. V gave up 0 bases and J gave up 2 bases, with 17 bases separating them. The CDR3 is CASSQDSSAGGSKNIQYF. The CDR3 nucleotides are TGCGCCAGCAGCCAAGATTCATCTGCCGGGGGTTCCAAAAACATTCAGTACTTC.

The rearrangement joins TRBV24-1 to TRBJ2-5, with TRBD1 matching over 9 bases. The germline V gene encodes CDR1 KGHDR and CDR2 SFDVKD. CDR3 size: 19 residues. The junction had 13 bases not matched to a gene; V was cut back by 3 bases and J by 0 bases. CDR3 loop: CATSDPVTGGGTNQETQYF. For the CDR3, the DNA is TGTGCCACCAGTGATCCCGTGACAGGGGGTGGGACCAACCAAGAGACCCAGTACTTC.

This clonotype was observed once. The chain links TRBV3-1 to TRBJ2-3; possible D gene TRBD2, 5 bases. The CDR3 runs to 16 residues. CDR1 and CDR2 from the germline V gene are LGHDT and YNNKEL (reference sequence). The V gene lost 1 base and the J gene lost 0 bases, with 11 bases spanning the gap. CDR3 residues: CASSQGRAYSTDTQYF. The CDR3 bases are TGTGCCAGCAGCCAAGGGCGGGCGTATAGCACAGATACGCAGTATTTT.

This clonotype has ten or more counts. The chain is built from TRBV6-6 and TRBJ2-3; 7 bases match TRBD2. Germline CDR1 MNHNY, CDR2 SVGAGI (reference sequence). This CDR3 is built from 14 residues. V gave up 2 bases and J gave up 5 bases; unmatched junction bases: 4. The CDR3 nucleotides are TGTGCCAGCAGTTACGGGGCTAGCGGAGATACGCAGTATTTT. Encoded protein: CASSYGASGDTQYF.

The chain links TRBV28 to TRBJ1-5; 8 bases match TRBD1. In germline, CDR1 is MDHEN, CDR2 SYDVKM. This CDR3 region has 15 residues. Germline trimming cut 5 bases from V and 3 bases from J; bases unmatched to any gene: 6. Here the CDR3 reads CASSAPTGDNQPQHF. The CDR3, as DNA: TGTGCCAGCAGTGCCCCGACAGGGGACAATCAGCCCCAGCATTTT.

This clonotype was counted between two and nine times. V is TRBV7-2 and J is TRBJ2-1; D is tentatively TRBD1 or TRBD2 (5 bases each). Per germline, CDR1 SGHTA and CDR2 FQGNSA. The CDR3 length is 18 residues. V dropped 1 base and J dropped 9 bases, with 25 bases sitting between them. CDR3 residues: CASSLEGMGTPFSTEQFF. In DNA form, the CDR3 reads TGTGCCAGCAGCTTAGAAGGAATGGGGACGCCCTTCTCAACTGAGCAGTTCTTC.

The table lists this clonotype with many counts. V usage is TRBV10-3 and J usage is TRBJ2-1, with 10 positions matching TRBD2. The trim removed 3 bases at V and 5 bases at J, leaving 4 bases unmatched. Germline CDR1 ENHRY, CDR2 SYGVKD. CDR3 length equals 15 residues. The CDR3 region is CAISEASGGNNEQFF. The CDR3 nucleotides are TGTGCCATCAGTGAAGCTAGCGGGGGAAACAATGAGCAGTTCTTC.

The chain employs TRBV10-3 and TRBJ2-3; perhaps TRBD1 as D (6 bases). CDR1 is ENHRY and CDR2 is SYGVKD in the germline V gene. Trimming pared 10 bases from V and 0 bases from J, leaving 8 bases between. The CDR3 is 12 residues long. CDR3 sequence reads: CATGASTDTQYF. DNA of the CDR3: TGTGCCACAGGGGCTAGCACAGATACGCAGTATTTT.

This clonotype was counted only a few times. The CDR3 loop reads CASSGFGYDPSGNTIYF. CDR3 coding DNA: TGTGCCAGCAGTGGTTTCGGTTACGACCCCTCTGGAAACACCATATATTTT. The chain uses TRBV2 and TRBJ1-3, with D uncertain. Germline CDR1 is SNHLY and CDR2 is FYNNEI. V shed 4 bases and J shed 0 bases, with 16 bases lying between them. The CDR3 consists of 17 residues.

This CDR3 is CSAVSLSGASYEQYF. The CDR3, as DNA: TGCAGTGCTGTCTCCCTTAGCGGGGCCTCCTACGAGCAGTACTTC. This chain joins TRBV20-1 and TRBJ2-7; 8 bases fit TRBD2. The trim removed 5 bases at V and 0 bases at J, leaving 9 bases unmatched. This CDR3 is built from 15 residues. CDR1 DFQATT and CDR2 SNEGSKA come from the germline V gene (reference sequence).